Listed below are T cell receptor beta chains from one sample, sequenced in a study of blood T cell repertoires in COVID-19. Measured with immunoSEQ multiplex PCR; TCRdb has only the in-frame clones, and not every one. This sample has about 210,000 clones, with 75% to 90% found just once. The sequenced material came from peripheral blood. These receptors came from a woman aged 40 to 55 with acute or convalescent COVID-19. The CDR3 runs from the conserved cysteine through the conserved F or W. The D gene is left open where the match is weak. Only part of the rows carry a size: once, few, many, or a class if the clone is expanded.

d_gene: -; len: 16; v_gene: TRBV10-3; j_gene: TRBJ2-5; abundance: -; CDR3nt: TGTGCCATCAGTGAGCAAACAGAGCTATTCCAAGAGACCCAGTACTTC; CDR3aa: CAISEQTELFQETQYF
d_gene: -; len: 15; v_gene: TRBV11-2; j_gene: TRBJ1-4; abundance: -; CDR3nt: TGTGCCAGCAGCTTAGGTTACCAGGGAAGTGAAAAACTGTTTTTT; CDR3aa: CASSLGYQGSEKLFF
d_gene: TRBD1; len: 17; v_gene: TRBV9; j_gene: TRBJ1-2; abundance: -; CDR3nt: TGTGCCAGCAGCGTAGGGTTTCCGGGACAGGGATCGTTAGGCTACACCTTC; CDR3aa: CASSVGFPGQGSLGYTF
d_gene: TRBD1; len: 15; v_gene: TRBV2; j_gene: TRBJ1-3; abundance: -; CDR3nt: TGTGCCAGCAGTGGGGACAGTCGCTCTGGAAACACCATATATTTT; CDR3aa: CASSGDSRSGNTIYF
d_gene: -; len: 14; v_gene: TRBV11-1; j_gene: TRBJ2-5; abundance: -; CDR3nt: TGTGCCAGCAGCCCGGGGAGCCTCCAAGAGACCCAGTACTTC; CDR3aa: CASSPGSLQETQYF
d_gene: -; len: 13; v_gene: TRBV10-1; j_gene: TRBJ2-1; abundance: -; CDR3nt: TGCGCCAGCAGTGCGACTAGCTACAATGAGCAGTTCTTC; CDR3aa: CASSATSYNEQFF
d_gene: TRBD1; len: 16; v_gene: TRBV19; j_gene: TRBJ1-2; abundance: once; CDR3nt: TGTGCCAGTAGTCTAAACGGACAGGGGGTGGACTATGGCTACACCTTC; CDR3aa: CASSLNGQGVDYGYTF
d_gene: -; len: 14; v_gene: TRBV5-4; j_gene: TRBJ1-1; abundance: -; CDR3nt: TGTGCCAGCAGCCCCTTTAGGGGGAACACTGAAGCTTTCTTT; CDR3aa: CASSPFRGNTEAFF
d_gene: -; len: 12; v_gene: TRBV19; j_gene: TRBJ1-2; abundance: -; CDR3nt: TGTGCCAGTAGTATCCCCCGGTATGGCTACACCTTC; CDR3aa: CASSIPRYGYTF
d_gene: -; len: 15; v_gene: TRBV2; j_gene: TRBJ2-2; abundance: -; CDR3nt: TGTGCCAGCCTAGAGGGGACTGCGAACACCGGGGAGCTGTTTTTT; CDR3aa: CASLEGTANTGELFF